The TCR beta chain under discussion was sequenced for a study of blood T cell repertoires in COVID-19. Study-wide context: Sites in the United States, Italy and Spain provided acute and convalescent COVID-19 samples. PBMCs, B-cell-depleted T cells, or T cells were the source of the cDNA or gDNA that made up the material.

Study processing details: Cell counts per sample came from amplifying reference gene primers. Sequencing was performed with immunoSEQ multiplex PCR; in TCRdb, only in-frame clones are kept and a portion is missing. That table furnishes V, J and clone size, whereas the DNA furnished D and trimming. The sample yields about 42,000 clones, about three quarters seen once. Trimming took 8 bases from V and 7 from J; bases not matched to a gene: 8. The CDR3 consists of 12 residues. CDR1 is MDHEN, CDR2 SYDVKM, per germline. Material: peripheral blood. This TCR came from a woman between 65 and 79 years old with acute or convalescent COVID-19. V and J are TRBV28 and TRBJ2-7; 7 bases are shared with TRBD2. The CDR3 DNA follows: TGTGCCAGCCGGGGGGAGGTAGGGGAGCAGTACTTC. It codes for CASRGEVGEQYF.